A single sample gave rise to the 12 T cell receptor beta chains below, sequenced in a study of blood T cell repertoires in COVID-19. Repertoires were generated with immunoSEQ multiplex PCR, while TCRdb's copy carries only in-frame clones and drops some. The data show some 110,000 clones, 70% to 90% seen once. The sequenced material came from peripheral blood. These receptors were taken from a man aged 40-55 years with acute or convalescent COVID-19.

V gene TRBV20-1 combines with J gene TRBJ2-7; 11 nucleotides match TRBD2. The CDR3 runs 14 residues. Unmatched junction bases numbered 10, after V lost 6 bases and J lost 6 bases. The V gene's germline CDR1 is DFQATT and CDR2 SNEGSKA (reference sequence). CDR3 sequence reads: CSASRLAGGGEQYF. Here the CDR3 DNA reads TGCAGTGCAAGTAGGCTAGCGGGAGGCGGCGAGCAGTACTTC.

The chain has TRBV5-4 and TRBJ2-6; D gene unclear. Germline CDR1 is SGHNT and CDR2 is YYREEE (reference sequence). This CDR3 region has 15 residues. V gave up 4 bases and J gave up 0 bases, with 8 bases separating them. The CDR3 spells CASSRQGSGANVLTF. As DNA, the CDR3 is TGTGCCAGCAGCCGACAAGGCTCTGGGGCCAACGTCCTGACTTTC.

The chain has TRBV7-9 and TRBJ1-3; D gene uncertain. Trimming took 8 bases from V and 3 from J, leaving 14 bases between them. The CDR3 consists of 14 residues. CDR1 is SEHNR and CDR2 is FQNEAQ in the germline V gene (reference sequence). The CDR3 sequence: CASHSGRVGNTIYF. The CDR3 DNA reads TGTGCCAGCCACTCCGGCCGGGTTGGAAACACCATATATTTT.

V gene TRBV29-1 combines with J gene TRBJ1-2; 9 bases map to TRBD1. Trimming took 3 bases from V and 1 from J; bases not matched to a gene: 9. There are 16 residues in the CDR3. CDR1 SQVTM and CDR2 ANQGSEA come from the germline V gene. The CDR3 nucleotides are TGCAGCGTTGACACTCGGACAGGGGCAAATAACTATGGCTACACCTTC. This sequence encodes CSVDTRTGANNYGYTF.

The V gene is TRBV5-1, the J gene TRBJ2-7, with TRBD1 matching over 7 bases. The CDR3 has 15 amino acids. V shed 3 bases, J shed 7 bases, and the junction held 13 bases outside the gene matches. Germline CDR1 SGHRS, CDR2 YFSETQ. Here the CDR3 reads CASSSQTGISQEQYF. In nucleotides, the CDR3 is TGCGCCAGCAGCTCCCAGACAGGGATCTCTCAAGAGCAGTACTTC.

The CDR3: CASSLDRGGTEAFF. The CDR3 DNA sequence: TGTGCCAGCAGCTTAGACAGGGGGGGCACTGAAGCTTTCTTT. V and J are TRBV7-2 and TRBJ1-1; the match to TRBD1 covers 8 bases. The V and J ends lost 1 base and 4 bases, in that order; junction bases with no gene match: 2. This CDR3 region has 14 residues. From germline, CDR1 is SGHTA and CDR2 FQGNSA.

This clone was counted a few times. The chain links TRBV19 to TRBJ1-6, with a possible D match to TRBD1 (5 bases). The germline V gene has CDR1 LNHDA and CDR2 SQIVND (reference sequence). Trimming took 3 bases from V and 7 from J, leaving 10 bases between them. The CDR3 length is 14 residues. DNA of the CDR3: TGTGCCAGTAGTATGGCAGGGTTGAATTCACCCCTCCACTTT. This gives the protein CASSMAGLNSPLHF.

This clone was seen more than once but under ten times. The DNA for the CDR3 is TGTGCCAGCAGCGGGGACAGGGGGTATGGCTACACCTTC. Residues: CASSGDRGYGYTF. The V and J genes are TRBV5-4 and TRBJ1-2, with 11 bases that match TRBD1. Germline assignment: CDR1 SGHNT and CDR2 YYREEE (reference sequence). CDR3 length: 13 residues. The V segment lost 4 bases and the J segment 5 bases; nucleotides outside the gene matches: 1.

This chain links TRBV19 with TRBJ2-5; D may be TRBD1 (6 bases). Germline CDR1 reads LNHDA; CDR2 reads SQIVND (reference sequence). V dropped 3 bases and J dropped 3 bases, with 11 bases sitting between them. CDR3 length equals 14 residues. This chain's CDR3 is CASSIQGWKETQYF. CDR3 DNA sequence: TGTGCCAGTAGTATTCAGGGGTGGAAAGAGACCCAGTACTTC. Together with reference TRBV19 and TRBJ2-5, the CDR3 gives the full variable domain: DGGITQSPKYLFRKEGQNVTLSCEQNLNHDAMYWYRQDPGQGLRLIYYSQIVNDFQKGDIAEGYSVSREKKESFPLTVTSAQKNPTAFYLCASSIQGWKETQYFGPGTRLLVL.

This clone was seen once. The chain has TRBV27 and TRBJ2-7; a weak D match, TRBD2 (5 bases). The length of the CDR3 is 14 residues. The V gene lost 6 bases and the J gene lost 2 bases, with 14 bases spanning the gap. Germline CDR1 reads MNHEY; CDR2 reads SMNVEV (reference sequence). CDR3 sequence reads: CASRRERVAYEQYF. The CDR3 bases are TGTGCCAGCAGGAGGGAAAGGGTCGCCTACGAGCAGTACTTC.

The J gene is TRBJ1-1, the V gene TRBV10-2; unclear D gene. V lost 0 bases and J 7 bases, leaving 12 bases between the germline ends. Germline-derived CDR1 and CDR2 are WSHSY and SAAADI. The CDR3 is 14 amino acids. Written as DNA, the CDR3 is TGCGCCAGCAGTGAGTCATGGGTTCAGCGTGAAGCTTTCTTT. Its translation: CASSESWVQREAFF.

This clone was seen more than once but under ten times. V and J are TRBV18 and TRBJ1-2; TRBD1 is a possible D gene (6 bases). Germline loops: CDR1 KGHSH, CDR2 LQKENI. This CDR3 spans 14 amino acids. Trimming took 0 bases from V and 4 from J, leaving 9 bases between them. CDR3 sequence (DNA): TGTGCCAGCTCACCACCGGACAGTCCCTATGGCTACACCTTC. Protein product: CASSPPDSPYGYTF.